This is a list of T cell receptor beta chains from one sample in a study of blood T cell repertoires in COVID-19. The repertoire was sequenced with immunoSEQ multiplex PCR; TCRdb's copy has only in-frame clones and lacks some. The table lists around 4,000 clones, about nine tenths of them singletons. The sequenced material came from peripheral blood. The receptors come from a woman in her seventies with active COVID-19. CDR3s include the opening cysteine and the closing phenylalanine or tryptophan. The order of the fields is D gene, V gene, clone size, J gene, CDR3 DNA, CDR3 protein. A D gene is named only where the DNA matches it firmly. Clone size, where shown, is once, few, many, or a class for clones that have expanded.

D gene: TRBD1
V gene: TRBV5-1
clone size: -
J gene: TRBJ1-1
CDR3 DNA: TGCGCCAGCAGCGGGACAGGACAGGGGGCTAACACTGAAGCTTTCTTT
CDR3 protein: CASSGTGQGANTEAFF

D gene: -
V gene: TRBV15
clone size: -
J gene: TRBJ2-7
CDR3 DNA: TGTGCCACCAGCAGAGGCGGCAGCTCCTACGAGCAGTACTTC
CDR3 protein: CATSRGGSSYEQYF

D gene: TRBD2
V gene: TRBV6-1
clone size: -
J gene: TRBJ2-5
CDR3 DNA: TGTGCCAGCAGTGAAACTAGCGGGAATCAAGAGACCCAGTACTTC
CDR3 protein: CASSETSGNQETQYF

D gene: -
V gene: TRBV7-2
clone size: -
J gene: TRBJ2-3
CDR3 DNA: TGTGCCAGCAGCTTTAGAACTACTAGCACAGATACGCAGTATTTT
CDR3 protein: CASSFRTTSTDTQYF

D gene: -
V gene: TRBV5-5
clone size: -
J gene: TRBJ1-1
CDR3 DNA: TGTGCCAGCAGCTTTCGGAACACTGAAGCTTTCTTT
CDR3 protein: CASSFRNTEAFF

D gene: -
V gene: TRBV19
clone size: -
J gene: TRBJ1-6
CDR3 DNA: TGTGCCAGTAGTATCTCCAGGGGAGATAATTCACCCCTCCACTTT
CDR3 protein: CASSISRGDNSPLHF

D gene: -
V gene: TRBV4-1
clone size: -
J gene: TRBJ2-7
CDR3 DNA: TGCGCCAGCAGCCAAGAGGAGCTTTTCTACGAGCAGTACTTC
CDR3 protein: CASSQEELFYEQYF

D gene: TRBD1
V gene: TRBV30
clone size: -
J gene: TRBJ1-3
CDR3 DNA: TGTGCCTGGGGGGACAGTACGGCCATATATTTT
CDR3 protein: CAWGDSTAIYF

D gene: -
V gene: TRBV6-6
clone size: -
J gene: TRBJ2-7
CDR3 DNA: TGTGCCAGCACCCGGGCAGGGTCCACCTACGAGCAGTACTTC
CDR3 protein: CASTRAGSTYEQYF

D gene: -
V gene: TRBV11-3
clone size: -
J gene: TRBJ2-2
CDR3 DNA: TGTGCCAGCAGCTTCAGGGGTGGCGGGGAGCTGTTTTTT
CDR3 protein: CASSFRGGGELFF

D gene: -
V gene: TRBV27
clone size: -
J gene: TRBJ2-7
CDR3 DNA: TGTGCCAGCAGTATAAGTTCAGGCGCCTACGAGCAGTACTTC
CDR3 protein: CASSISSGAYEQYF

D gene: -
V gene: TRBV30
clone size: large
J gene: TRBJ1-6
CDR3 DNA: TGTGCCTGGAGCGGACAGCTAAATTCACCCCTCCACTTT
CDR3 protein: CAWSGQLNSPLHF

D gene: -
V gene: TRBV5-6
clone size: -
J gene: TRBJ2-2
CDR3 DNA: TGTGCCAGCAGATTAGGGGTTGACACCGGGGAGCTGTTTTTT
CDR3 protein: CASRLGVDTGELFF

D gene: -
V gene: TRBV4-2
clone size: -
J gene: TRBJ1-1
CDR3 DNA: TGTGCCAGCAGCCAAGAGGGGCGGGGAGAGCGTACTGAAGCTTTCTTT
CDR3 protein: CASSQEGRGERTEAFF

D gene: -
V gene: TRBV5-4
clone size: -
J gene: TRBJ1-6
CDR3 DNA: TGTGCCAGCAGCTTGGCCACAGGGACTAATTCACCCCTCCACTTT
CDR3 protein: CASSLATGTNSPLHF

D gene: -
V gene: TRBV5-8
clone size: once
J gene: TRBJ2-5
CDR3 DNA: TGTGCCAGCAGCGGGGGCAGGTTGGAGACCCAGTACTTC
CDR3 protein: CASSGGRLETQYF

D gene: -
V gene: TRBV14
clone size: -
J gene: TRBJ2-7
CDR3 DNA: TGTGCCAGCAGCCACCGGGACAAGTACTACGAGCAGTACTTC
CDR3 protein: CASSHRDKYYEQYF

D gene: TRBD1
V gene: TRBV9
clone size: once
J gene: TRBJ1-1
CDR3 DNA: TGTGCCAGCGCGACAGGGGTGAACACTGAAGCTTTCTTT
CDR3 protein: CASATGVNTEAFF

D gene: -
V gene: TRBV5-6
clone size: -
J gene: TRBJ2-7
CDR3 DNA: TGTGCCAGCAGCTTGGTTCCATCAGGGTACGAGCAGTACTTC
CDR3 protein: CASSLVPSGYEQYF

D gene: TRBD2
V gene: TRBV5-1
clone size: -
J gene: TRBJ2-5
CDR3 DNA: TGCGCCAGCAGCTGGGGACTAGCGGGGCAAGAGACCCAGTACTTC
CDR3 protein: CASSWGLAGQETQYF

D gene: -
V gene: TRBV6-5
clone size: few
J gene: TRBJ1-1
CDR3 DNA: TGTGCCAGCAGGTCTCCTCTCGGGTCCACTGAAGCTTTCTTT
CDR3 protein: CASRSPLGSTEAFF